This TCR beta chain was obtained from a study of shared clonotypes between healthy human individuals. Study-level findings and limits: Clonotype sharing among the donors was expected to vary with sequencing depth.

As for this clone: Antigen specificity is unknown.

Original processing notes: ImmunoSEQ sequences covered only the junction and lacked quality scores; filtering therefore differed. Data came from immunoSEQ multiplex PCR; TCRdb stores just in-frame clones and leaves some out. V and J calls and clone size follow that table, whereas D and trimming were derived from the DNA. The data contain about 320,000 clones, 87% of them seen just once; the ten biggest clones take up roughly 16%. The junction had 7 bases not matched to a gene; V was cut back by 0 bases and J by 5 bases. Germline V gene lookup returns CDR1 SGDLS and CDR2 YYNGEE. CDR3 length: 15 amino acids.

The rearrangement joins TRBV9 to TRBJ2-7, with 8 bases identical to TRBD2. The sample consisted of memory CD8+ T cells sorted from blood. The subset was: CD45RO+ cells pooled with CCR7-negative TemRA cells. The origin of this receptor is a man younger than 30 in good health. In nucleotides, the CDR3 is TGTGCCAGCAGCGTAGGGAGCGGGAGCATCCACGAGCAGTACTTC. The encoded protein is CASSVGSGSIHEQYF.